These 6 T cell receptor beta chains originate from one sample sequenced in a study of blood T cell repertoires in COVID-19. Method: immunoSEQ multiplex PCR; TCRdb's copy keeps in-frame clones and lacks some. The sample lists roughly 400,000 clones, 90% occurring once. The sample was PBMCs or T cells enriched from blood (not recorded which). These receptors were collected from a young man who had recovered from COVID-19.

The rearrangement uses TRBV2 and TRBJ1-6, with 10 bases identical to TRBD1. J was trimmed by 8 bases and V by 9 bases; bases with no gene match: 4. The CDR3 runs to 13 residues. Germline V CDR1 and CDR2: SNHLY, FYNNEI. CDR3 protein: CARTGTGDSPLHF. The CDR3 DNA reads as TGTGCCAGAACCGGGACAGGGGATTCACCCCTCCACTTT. Drawing the rest from reference TRBV2 and TRBJ1-6, the complete variable domain is EPEVTQTPSHQVTQMGQEVILRCVPISNHLYFYWYRQILGQKVEFLVSFYNNEISEKSEIFDDQFSVERPDGSNFTLKIRSTKLEDSAMYFCARTGTGDSPLHFGNGTRLTVT.

As DNA, the CDR3 is TGTGCCAGCAGTTTCATCAGGGATAGCAATCAGCCCCAGCATTTT. Translated: CASSFIRDSNQPQHF. The chain is built from TRBV27 and TRBJ1-5; tentative D call: TRBD1 (5 bases). Germline values: CDR1 MNHEY, CDR2 SMNVEV (reference sequence). The CDR3 has 15 residues. The V end lost 3 bases, the J end lost 0 bases, and 9 bases lay between the germline ends.

This clone was picked up a small number of times. The chain combines TRBV5-1 with TRBJ2-1; TRBD1 matches at 7 bases. This CDR3 has 15 residues. Trimming took 4 bases from V and 1 from J; bases not matched to a gene: 5. Germline V gives CDR1 SGHRS, CDR2 YFSETQ. The CDR3 is CASSPWTGSYNEQFF. CDR3 sequence (DNA): TGCGCCAGCAGCCCCTGGACAGGTTCCTACAATGAGCAGTTCTTC.

This chain connects TRBV14 to TRBJ2-2; unclear D gene. V lost 0 bases to trimming and J lost 3 bases, with 8 bases between them. The CDR3 spans 15 residues. Germline CDR1 and CDR2: SGHDN and FVKESK. In nucleotides, the CDR3 is TGTGCCAGCAGCCAAGACTACAGAGACACCGGGGAGCTGTTTTTT. Translating gives CASSQDYRDTGELFF. The variable domain in full, with the rest retrieved from reference TRBV14 and TRBJ2-2, is EAGVTQFPSHSVIEKGQTVTLRCDPISGHDNLYWYRRVMGKEIKFLLHFVKESKQDESGMPNNRFLAERTGGTYSTLKVQPAELEDSGVYFCASSQDYRDTGELFFGEGSRLTVL.

This clone was counted only a few times. The genes are TRBV9 and TRBJ1-2; the match to TRBD1 covers 7 bases. This CDR3 is built from 15 residues. Germline CDR1 SGDLS, CDR2 YYNGEE. V was clipped by 6 bases and J by 1 base; unmatched bases: 9. As DNA, the CDR3 is TGTGCCAGCACTGAAACCGGGACAGATAACTATGGCTACACCTTC. Residues: CASTETGTDNYGYTF.

The V gene is TRBV28, the J gene TRBJ1-1, with D hard to call. V was clipped by 2 bases and J by 5 bases, with 9 bases between them. Germline values: CDR1 MDHEN, CDR2 SYDVKM. The CDR3 is made up of 13 amino acids. The CDR3 protein is CASSLVWQTEAFF. Written as DNA, the CDR3 is TGTGCCAGCAGTTTAGTATGGCAGACTGAAGCTTTCTTT.